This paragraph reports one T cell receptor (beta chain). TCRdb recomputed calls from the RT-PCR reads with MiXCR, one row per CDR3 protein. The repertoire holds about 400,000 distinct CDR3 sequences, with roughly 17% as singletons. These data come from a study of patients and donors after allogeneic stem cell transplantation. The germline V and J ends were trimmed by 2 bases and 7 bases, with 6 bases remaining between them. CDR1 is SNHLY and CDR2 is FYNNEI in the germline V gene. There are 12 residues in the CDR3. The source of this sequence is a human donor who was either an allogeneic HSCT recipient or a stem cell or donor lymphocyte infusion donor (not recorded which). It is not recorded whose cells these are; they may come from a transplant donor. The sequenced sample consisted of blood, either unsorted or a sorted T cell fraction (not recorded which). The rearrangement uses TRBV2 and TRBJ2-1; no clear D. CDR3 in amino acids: CASSEQRNEQFF. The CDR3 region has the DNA TGTGCCAGCAGTGAACAAAGGAATGAGCAGTTCTTC.